The 7 T cell receptor beta chains below come from one sample, sequenced in a study of cytomegalovirus exposure and HLA in healthy donors. PCR amplification relied on 60 Vbeta primers (plus 13 Jbeta primers). Here immunoSEQ multiplex PCR was the method, and the copy in TCRdb shows in-frame clones only, minus some. The top ten clones hold under 4% of a sample with more than 85,000 clones, over 60% of them seen once. Sequences were obtained from PBMCs. These receptors all come from a male donor in good health and CMV-seropositive.

A few counts support this clone. The CDR3 coding sequence is TGTGCCAGCAGGCTGGGACAGACTAGAAACTATGGCTACACCTTC. Protein product: CASRLGQTRNYGYTF. The V call is TRBV6-5, the J call TRBJ1-2; TRBD1 matches 7 bases. CDR3 length: 15 amino acids. V shed 6 bases and J 2 bases; nucleotides not matched to a gene: 9. The germline gives CDR1 MNHEY, CDR2 SVGAGI.

This clone was found a few times. The V gene is TRBV7-3, the J gene TRBJ2-2; 11 bases line up with TRBD2. The V gene end was trimmed by 5 bases and the J gene end by 0 bases; junction bases not matched to a gene: 5. The CDR3 sequence is 17 residues long. Per the germline V gene, CDR1 is SGHTA and CDR2 is FQGTGA. Written as DNA, the CDR3 is TGTGCCAGCAGCCCCCTAGCGGGGGGACCGAACACCGGGGAGCTGTTTTTT. This codes for CASSPLAGGPNTGELFF.

The J gene is TRBJ1-1, the V gene TRBV28; 12 nucleotides agree with TRBD1. The length of the CDR3 is 18 residues. The V gene's germline CDR1 is MDHEN and CDR2 SYDVKM. J lost 1 base, V lost 2 bases, and 8 bases had no gene match. This CDR3 reads CASSLIWGQGAGNTEAFF. The CDR3 coding sequence is TGTGCCAGCAGTTTAATTTGGGGACAGGGGGCGGGGAACACTGAAGCTTTCTTT.

This clone was detected only a few times. The rearrangement joins TRBV4-1 to TRBJ1-2; no firm D call. This CDR3 comprises 15 residues. V dropped 0 bases and J dropped 1 base, with 9 bases sitting between them. Germline assignment: CDR1 MGHRA and CDR2 YSYEKL. CDR3 nucleotides: TGCGCCAGCAGCCAAGATCTAAACGTTAACTATGGCTACACCTTC. Protein product: CASSQDLNVNYGYTF.

The chain joins TRBV5-1 to TRBJ2-5, with TRBD1 identical over 8 bases. Germline loops: CDR1 SGHRS, CDR2 YFSETQ. With 3 bases clipped from V and 5 bases from J, the junction kept 6 bases outside the gene matches. The CDR3 is 14 residues long. CDR3: CASSSTGGLETQYF. In DNA, the CDR3 is TGCGCCAGCAGCTCTACAGGGGGACTGGAGACCCAGTACTTC.

The rearrangement joins TRBV25-1 to TRBJ2-1; tentatively, D is TRBD1 (6 bases). The germline V and J ends were trimmed by 3 bases and 4 bases, with 16 bases remaining between them. The CDR3 is 16 amino acids. Germline values: CDR1 MGHDK, CDR2 SYGVNS. For the CDR3, the DNA is TGTGCCAGCAGTGACGGGACACTTATCTTATACAATGAGCAGTTCTTC. This encodes CASSDGTLILYNEQFF.

The chain uses TRBV28 and TRBJ1-5; D gene ambiguous. Deletions cut 4 bases from V and 3 bases from J, with 7 bases between. This CDR3 contains 13 residues. Germline V CDR1 and CDR2: MDHEN, SYDVKM. This chain's CDR3 is CASSYSPNQPQHF. CDR3 in DNA: TGTGCCAGCAGTTACAGCCCCAATCAGCCCCAGCATTTT.